This T cell receptor beta chain comes out of a study of OX40 agonist ivuxolimab in advanced cancers. Generated by immunoSEQ multiplex PCR, the TCRdb table keeps only in-frame clones and is missing some. The table records more than 25,000 clones, 82% of them present only once. The sequence was collected from an adult with an advanced solid tumor such as melanoma, head and neck, liver or kidney cancer. Specimen: CD4+ or CD8+ T cells sorted from blood, collected in a trial of the OX40 agonist ivuxolimab.

In DNA form, the CDR3 reads TGTGCCAGCAGTTACTCTAGCGGGAGTGGGGAGCAGTACTTC. Translation gives CASSYSSGSGEQYF. The J gene is TRBJ2-7, the V gene TRBV6-5; TRBD2 matches at 9 bases. V dropped 0 bases and J dropped 7; count of bases not matched to a gene: 4. CDR1 and CDR2 (germline): MNHEY, SVGAGI. The CDR3 has 14 residues.